One sample yielded the 5 T cell receptor beta chains listed below, sequenced in a study of CD8+ T cells in alopecia areata. The sample's treatment: oral pan-JAK inhibitor, 5-10 mg twice daily. TCR sequencing used cDNA made by reverse transcription of extracted RNA. This table comes from immunoSEQ multiplex PCR, and its TCRdb copy is limited to in-frame clones, with some not included. The profile shows 150,000 to 200,000 clones, around 59% of them singletons. The sequences come from CD4+ T cells sorted from blood, collected at week 24, from a patient treated with tofacitinib. The receptors originated from a human donor with alopecia areata.

The chain uses TRBV29-1 and TRBJ2-3; TRBD1 matches 9 bases. There are 12 residues in the CDR3. The V segment lost 7 bases and the J segment 5 bases; nucleotides outside the gene matches: 4. Germline V gives CDR1 SQVTM, CDR2 ANQGSEA. In nucleotides, the CDR3 is TGCAGCGGCCGACAGGGGGGAGATACGCAGTATTTT. Its protein is CSGRQGGDTQYF.

This clone occurred a few times. The chain couples TRBV19 to TRBJ1-4; 8 positions agree with TRBD1. Per the germline V gene, CDR1 is LNHDA and CDR2 is SQIVND (reference sequence). V shed 7 bases and J 7 bases; nucleotides not matched to a gene: 11. The CDR3 consists of 15 residues. The CDR3 sequence is CASTTNRGWIEKLFF. The CDR3 coding sequence is TGTGCCAGTACCACAAACAGGGGGTGGATTGAAAAACTGTTTTTT. Supplemented by reference TRBV19 and TRBJ1-4, the full variable domain reads DGGITQSPKYLFRKEGQNVTLSCEQNLNHDAMYWYRQDPGQGLRLIYYSQIVNDFQKGDIAEGYSVSREKKESFPLTVTSAQKNPTAFYLCASTTNRGWIEKLFFGSGTQLSVL.

There are many counts of this clone. V gene TRBV27 combines with J gene TRBJ2-5; TRBD1 aligns across 12 bases. Per germline, CDR1 MNHEY and CDR2 SMNVEV (reference sequence). With 6 bases clipped from V and 5 bases from J, the junction kept 7 bases outside the gene matches. The CDR3 spans 15 residues. The CDR3 protein is CASSAGTGGAETQYF. CDR3 coding DNA: TGTGCCAGCAGCGCCGGGACAGGGGGCGCCGAGACCCAGTACTTC.

J is TRBJ1-6 and V is TRBV4-3; a possible D gene is TRBD1 (6 bases). The germline V and J ends were trimmed by 1 base and 8 bases, with 9 bases remaining between them. The CDR3 contains 14 residues. Germline CDR1 is LGHNA and CDR2 is YSLEER. The chain's CDR3 is CASSQVGGYSPLHF. The CDR3 bases are TGCGCCAGCAGCCAAGTAGGGGGGTATTCACCCCTCCACTTT.

This chain links TRBV29-1 with TRBJ1-2; D is uncertain. The ends were cut back, 3 bases at V and 8 bases at J, with 7 bases in the middle. Germline CDR1 reads SQVTM; CDR2 reads ANQGSEA. CDR3 size: 10 residues. The CDR3 protein is CSVELGGYTF. In nucleotides, the CDR3 is TGCAGCGTTGAGTTGGGCGGCTACACCTTC.